This T cell receptor (beta chain) was identified during a study of a mutant IDH1 vaccine in newly diagnosed glioma (dated by TCRdb to the early 2020s). General notes on the study: Eight vaccinations were administered to patients in weeks 1, 3, 5, 7, 11, 15, 19 and 23, corresponding to visits V03 through V10. Longitudinal TCRB deep sequencing was performed for around 23 treated patients wherever samples were available for exploratory analyses. In the chemotherapy-containing groups, vaccination started alongside temozolomide cycles, whereas in patients who had radiotherapy alone it started 4-6 weeks after radiotherapy. Six visits were used for peripheral blood collection: V03 (baseline), V05, V07, V10, V12 and V13. Of the roughly 33 treated patients, around 60% were male and around 40% were female, and the mean age was roughly 38 years. Prior to enrollment, patients had been given standard therapy consisting of radiotherapy alone, temozolomide alone, or radiochemotherapy with temozolomide, with the combination given to most patients. What the research found in general, with its limitations: Pseudoprogression seemed to be unrelated to changes in the top peripheral T cell clonotypes found by TCRB sequencing. Across multiple MHC alleles, vaccine-induced immune responses were seen in 85% to 95% of patients. The authors stated that sample limitations prevented analyses of patient blood samples from being reproduced. Selection of PBMC samples for TCRB deep sequencing was based on availability.

Library creation used the immunoSEQ multiplex PCR assay. Following the manufacturer's protocol, the hsTCRB Kit was used to amplify rearranged TCR beta chain sequences. An Illumina MiSeq was used to sequence the TCRB libraries. Processing in the source paper ran as follows. The kit vendor's proprietary platform handled demultiplexing, trimming and gene mapping. TCRdb limited this immuneACCESS table to in-frame rearrangements with V and J called. A share of clones is missing; checked studies link under half to unresolved V genes, and the rest is unexplained. V, J and clone size are taken as reported in that table, and D and trimming were inferred from the DNA itself. Within this sample are 34,000 or so clones, with just under 80% of them counted one time only. The biggest ten clones account for about 24% of the sample. Reading from cysteine to phenylalanine, the CDR3 counts 15 amino acids. Only the CDR3 DNA is retained, 45 bases long and in frame from the first base. As encoded in the germline V gene, CDR1 is SQVTM while CDR2 is ANQGSEA. Trimming removed 4 bases from V and 0 bases from J, leaving 13 bases between the germline ends.

What the time point label conveys for this sample: week 11, during vaccination. Every vaccine dose consisted of 300 ug of a 20-mer mutant IDH1 peptide in Montanide, administered subcutaneously together with topical imiquimod. All donors had newly diagnosed IDH1-mutant astrocytomas of WHO grade 3 or 4 that showed loss of nuclear ATRX. The samples were drawn from NOA16, a multicentre, single-arm, open-label phase I trial in Germany that tested a mutant IDH1 peptide vaccine in humans for the first time. Genomic DNA for TCRB sequencing was extracted from EDTA blood using the DNeasy Blood and Tissue Kit. Comments on this clone: It lacks a known antigen. It has no much larger one-base neighbor in the sample; base qualities were not kept.

Material: PBMCs, obtained from a glioma patient whose treatment included an IDH1 peptide vaccine. This TCR came from a man aged 30-40 years with glioma. Recombination linked TRBV29-1 to TRBJ1-5; possibly the D gene is TRBD1, per 6 matching bases. The nucleotide sequence reads TGCAGCGTTGCCAGGGGCGCTGATAGCAATCAGCCCCAGCATTTT. Its translation is CSVARGADSNQPQHF.